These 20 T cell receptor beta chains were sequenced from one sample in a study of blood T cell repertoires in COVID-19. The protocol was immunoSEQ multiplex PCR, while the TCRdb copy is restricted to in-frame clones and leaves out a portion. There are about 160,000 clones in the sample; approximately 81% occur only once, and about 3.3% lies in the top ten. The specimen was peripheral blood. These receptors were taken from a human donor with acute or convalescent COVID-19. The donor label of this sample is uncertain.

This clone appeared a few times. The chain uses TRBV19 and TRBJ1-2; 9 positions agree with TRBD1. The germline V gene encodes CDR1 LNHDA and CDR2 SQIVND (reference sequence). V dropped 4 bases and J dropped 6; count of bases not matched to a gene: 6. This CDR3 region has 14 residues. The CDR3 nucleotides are TGTGCCAGTAGTAGCGGGGACAGGGATAATGGCTACACCTTC. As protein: CASSSGDRDNGYTF.

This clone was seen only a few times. CDR3 DNA: TGTGCCAGCAGCTCTCGGGAAGGATTTGCAACTAATGAAAAACTGTTTTTT. Its translation: CASSSREGFATNEKLFF. V is TRBV5-5 and J is TRBJ1-4, with D unclear. Looked up from germline, CDR1 is SGHKS and CDR2 is YYEKEE (reference sequence). V lost 3 bases and J lost 0, with 15 bases in between. This CDR3 has 17 residues.

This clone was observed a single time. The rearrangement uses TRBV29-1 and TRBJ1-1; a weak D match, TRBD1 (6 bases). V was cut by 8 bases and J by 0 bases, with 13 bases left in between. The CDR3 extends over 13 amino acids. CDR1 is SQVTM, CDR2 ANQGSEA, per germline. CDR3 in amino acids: CSFNRAVNTEAFF. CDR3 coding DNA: TGCAGCTTCAACAGGGCTGTGAACACTGAAGCTTTCTTT.

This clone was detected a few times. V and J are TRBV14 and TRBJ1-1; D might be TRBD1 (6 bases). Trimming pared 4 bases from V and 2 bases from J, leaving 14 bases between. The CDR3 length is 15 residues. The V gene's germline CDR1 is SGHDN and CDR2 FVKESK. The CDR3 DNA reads TGTGCCAGCAGCCCGATATCGACAGGAAACACTGAAGCTTTCTTT. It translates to CASSPISTGNTEAFF.

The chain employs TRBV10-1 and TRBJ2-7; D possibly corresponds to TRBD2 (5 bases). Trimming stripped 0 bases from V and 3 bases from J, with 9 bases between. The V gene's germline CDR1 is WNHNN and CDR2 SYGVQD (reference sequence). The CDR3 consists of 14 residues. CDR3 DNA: TGCGCCAGCAGTGAGTCTCCGGGGAACTACGAGCAGTACTTC. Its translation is CASSESPGNYEQYF.

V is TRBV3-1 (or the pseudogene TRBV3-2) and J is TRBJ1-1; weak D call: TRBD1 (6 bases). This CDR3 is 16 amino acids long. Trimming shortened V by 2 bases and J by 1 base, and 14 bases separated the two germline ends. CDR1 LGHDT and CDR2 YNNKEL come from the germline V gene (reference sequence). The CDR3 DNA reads TGTGCCAGCAGCCAATGGTGGGGACAACCGAACACTGAAGCTTTCTTT. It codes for CASSQWWGQPNTEAFF.

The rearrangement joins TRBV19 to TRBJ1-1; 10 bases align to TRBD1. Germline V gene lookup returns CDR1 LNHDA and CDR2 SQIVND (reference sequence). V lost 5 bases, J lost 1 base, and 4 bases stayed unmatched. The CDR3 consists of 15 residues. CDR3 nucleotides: TGTGCCAGTAGTGACAGGGGGCTGGGGAACACTGAAGCTTTCTTT. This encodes CASSDRGLGNTEAFF. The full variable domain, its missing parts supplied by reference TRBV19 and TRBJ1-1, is DGGITQSPKYLFRKEGQNVTLSCEQNLNHDAMYWYRQDPGQGLRLIYYSQIVNDFQKGDIAEGYSVSREKKESFPLTVTSAQKNPTAFYLCASSDRGLGNTEAFFGQGTRLTVV.

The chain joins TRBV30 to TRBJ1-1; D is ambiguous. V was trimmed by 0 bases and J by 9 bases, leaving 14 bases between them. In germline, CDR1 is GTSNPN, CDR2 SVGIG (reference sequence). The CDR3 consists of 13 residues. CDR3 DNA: TGTGCCTGGAGTGTAGGAGGGAGTAATAAAGCTTTCTTT. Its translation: CAWSVGGSNKAFF.

CDR3 sequence reads: CASSTGLGTEAFF. CDR3 DNA: TGCGCCAGCAGCACGGGTCTTGGGACTGAAGCTTTCTTT. The chain joins TRBV5-1 to TRBJ1-1; unclear D gene. Germline loops: CDR1 SGHRS, CDR2 YFSETQ. V lost 4 bases and J lost 5, with 12 bases in between. CDR3 length: 13 residues.

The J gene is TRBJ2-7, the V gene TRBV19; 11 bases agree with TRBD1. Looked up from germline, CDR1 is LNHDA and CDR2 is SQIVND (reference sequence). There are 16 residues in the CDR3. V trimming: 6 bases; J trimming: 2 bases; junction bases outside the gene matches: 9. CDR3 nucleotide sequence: TGTGCCAGTAGCCCCCCACCGGGACAGGGGGCCTACGAGCAGTACTTC. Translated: CASSPPPGQGAYEQYF.

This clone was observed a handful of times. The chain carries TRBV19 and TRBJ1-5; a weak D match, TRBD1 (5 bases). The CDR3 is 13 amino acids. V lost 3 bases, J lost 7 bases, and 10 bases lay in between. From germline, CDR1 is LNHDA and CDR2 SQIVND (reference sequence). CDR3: CASSIRGNQPQHF. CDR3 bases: TGTGCCAGTAGTATTAGGGGAAACCAGCCCCAGCATTTT.

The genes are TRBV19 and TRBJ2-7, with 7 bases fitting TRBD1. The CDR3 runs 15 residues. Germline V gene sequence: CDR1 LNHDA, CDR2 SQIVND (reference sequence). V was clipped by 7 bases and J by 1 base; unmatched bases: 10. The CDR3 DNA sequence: TGTGCCAGTAAGCAGACAGGGCTGGGATCCTACGAGCAGTACTTC. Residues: CASKQTGLGSYEQYF. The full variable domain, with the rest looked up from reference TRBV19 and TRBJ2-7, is DGGITQSPKYLFRKEGQNVTLSCEQNLNHDAMYWYRQDPGQGLRLIYYSQIVNDFQKGDIAEGYSVSREKKESFPLTVTSAQKNPTAFYLCASKQTGLGSYEQYFGPGTRLTVT.

The CDR3 sequence: CASSPATGGSEQFF. CDR3 nucleotide sequence: TGCGCCAGCAGCCCAGCGACAGGGGGCAGTGAGCAGTTCTTC. This chain joins TRBV5-1 and TRBJ2-1; 10 nucleotides align to TRBD1. In germline, CDR1 is SGHRS, CDR2 YFSETQ. The V and J ends lost 4 bases and 9 bases, in that order; junction bases with no gene match: 7. This CDR3 is built from 14 residues.

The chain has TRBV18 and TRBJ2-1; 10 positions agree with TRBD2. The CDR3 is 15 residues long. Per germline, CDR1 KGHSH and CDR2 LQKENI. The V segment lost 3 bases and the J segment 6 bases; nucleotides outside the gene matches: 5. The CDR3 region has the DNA TGTGCCAGCTCACCGCTAGCGGGGGCCTCCAATGAGCAGTTCTTC. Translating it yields CASSPLAGASNEQFF.

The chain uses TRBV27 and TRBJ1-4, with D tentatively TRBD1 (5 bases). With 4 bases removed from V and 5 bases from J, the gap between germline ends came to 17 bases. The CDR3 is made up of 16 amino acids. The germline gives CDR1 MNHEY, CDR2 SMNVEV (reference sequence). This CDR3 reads CASSSYRTAENEKLFF. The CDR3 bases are TGTGCCAGCAGTTCCTACAGGACGGCAGAGAATGAAAAACTGTTTTTT.

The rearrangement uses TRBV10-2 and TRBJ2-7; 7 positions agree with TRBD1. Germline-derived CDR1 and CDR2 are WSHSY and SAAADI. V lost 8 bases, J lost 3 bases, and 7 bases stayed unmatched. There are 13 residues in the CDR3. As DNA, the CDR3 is TGCGCCAGCCGCCCGGGACAGAACTACGAGCAGTACTTC. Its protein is CASRPGQNYEQYF.

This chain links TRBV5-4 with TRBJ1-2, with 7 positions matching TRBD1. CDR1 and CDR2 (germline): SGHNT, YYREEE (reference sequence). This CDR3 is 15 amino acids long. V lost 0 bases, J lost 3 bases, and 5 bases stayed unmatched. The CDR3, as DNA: TGTGCCAGCAGCTTGGAATGGACAGGTGACTATGGCTACACCTTC. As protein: CASSLEWTGDYGYTF. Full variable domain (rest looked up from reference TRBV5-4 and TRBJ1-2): ETGVTQSPTHLIKTRGQQVTLRCSSQSGHNTVSWYQQALGQGPQFIFQYYREEENGRGNFPPRFSGLQFPNYSSELNVNALELDDSALYLCASSLEWTGDYGYTFGSGTRLTVV.

This CDR3 is CAWRPGWSEAFF. The CDR3 coding sequence is TGTGCCTGGAGGCCAGGGTGGTCTGAAGCTTTCTTT. This chain connects TRBV30 to TRBJ1-1; possibly TRBD1 for D (5 bases). The V end lost 3 bases, the J end lost 6 bases, and 11 bases lay between the germline ends. Germline CDR1 reads GTSNPN; CDR2 reads SVGIG (reference sequence). The CDR3 totals 12 residues.

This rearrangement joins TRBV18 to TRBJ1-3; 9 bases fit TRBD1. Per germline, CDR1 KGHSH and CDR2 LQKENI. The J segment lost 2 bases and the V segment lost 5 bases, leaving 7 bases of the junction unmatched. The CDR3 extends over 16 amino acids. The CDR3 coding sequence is TGTGCCAGCTCAAAAGAGGACAGGGGTCCTGGAAACACCATATATTTT. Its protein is CASSKEDRGPGNTIYF.

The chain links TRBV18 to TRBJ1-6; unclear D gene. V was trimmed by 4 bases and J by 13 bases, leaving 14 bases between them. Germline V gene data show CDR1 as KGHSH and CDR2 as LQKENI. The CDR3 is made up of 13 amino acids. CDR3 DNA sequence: TGTGCCAGCTCACAATACGGAGCTTATCCCCTCCACTTT. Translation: CASSQYGAYPLHF.